The clone carrying this TCR beta chain was seen only once. The antigen is unknown. The data are from a study of shared clonotypes between healthy human individuals. General observations from the study: In having few donors, the study represented limited genetic and exposure-history diversity. Clonotype sharing levels among donors were expected to vary with sequencing depth.

In the original analysis: For the immunoSEQ data, sequences were junction-only without quality scores, so filtering differed. Some clones are missing from TCRdb's copy, which holds only in-frame ones; the method was immunoSEQ multiplex PCR. V and J calls and clone size come straight from that table; D and trimming were deduced from the DNA. Of about 1.1 million clones in the sample, roughly 80% were seen once. V was shortened by 0 bases and J by 5 bases, with 13 bases between the two germline ends. CDR3 size: 15 residues. Germline V gives CDR1 LGHNA, CDR2 YSLEER. The rearrangement uses TRBV4-3 and TRBJ1-1; D is uncertain. The specimen was memory CD4+ T cells from PBMCs. Subset here: CD45RA-negative fraction. The TCR sequence derives from a man aged 18 to 30 in good health. Some clones in this sample may be carry-over from other donors' samples. In nucleotides, the CDR3 is TGCGCCAGCAGCCAAGATGGTGGTCCCGGAACTGAAGCTTTCTTT. Residues: CASSQDGGPGTEAFF.